Below are 13 T cell receptor beta chains sequenced from a single sample in a study of blood T cell repertoires in COVID-19. The method was immunoSEQ multiplex PCR; TCRdb's version includes in-frame clones alone and lacks a portion of them. The data hold roughly 92,000 clones, with 80% to 85% observed a single time. The specimen sequenced was peripheral blood. The receptors shown here come from a woman of 80 years or more with active or convalescent COVID-19.

The chain couples TRBV19 to TRBJ2-7; TRBD1 agrees at 8 bases. Unmatched junction bases numbered 5, after V lost 5 bases and J lost 2 bases. The germline gives CDR1 LNHDA, CDR2 SQIVND (reference sequence). This CDR3 comprises 14 residues. Here the CDR3 DNA reads TGTGCCAGTAGTTCGGAACAGGGGGCCTACGAGCAGTACTTC. Translated, it gives CASSSEQGAYEQYF.

The rearrangement uses TRBV9 and TRBJ2-3; D might be TRBD2 (7 bases). V dropped 0 bases and J dropped 2 bases, with 13 bases sitting between them. The germline V gene encodes CDR1 SGDLS and CDR2 YYNGEE. The CDR3 covers 16 residues. CDR3 nucleotides: TGTGCCAGCAGCGTAGAAGGGGGAGGGATCACAGATACGCAGTATTTT. Translation gives CASSVEGGGITDTQYF.

The V and J genes are TRBV6-2 or TRBV6-3 and TRBJ1-5; 8 nucleotides match TRBD1. CDR3 length: 14 amino acids. Unmatched junction bases numbered 1, after V lost 4 bases and J lost 2 bases. Per germline, CDR1 MNHEY and CDR2 SVGEGT. CDR3 DNA sequence: TGTGCCAGCAGTTGGACAGGGCGCAATCAGCCCCAGCATTTT. This gives the protein CASSWTGRNQPQHF.

This clone was recorded once. V gene TRBV6-5 combines with J gene TRBJ1-2; possibly TRBD1 for D (5 bases). Trimming took off 6 bases at V and 2 bases at J, with 10 bases between the two ends. Germline loops: CDR1 MNHEY, CDR2 SVGAGI. The CDR3 consists of 13 residues. This CDR3 reads CASSPTVNYGYTF. CDR3 nucleotide sequence: TGTGCCAGCAGCCCGACAGTAAACTATGGCTACACCTTC.

This clone was counted a few times. V and J are TRBV3-1 (or the pseudogene TRBV3-2) and TRBJ2-2; D ambiguous. The CDR3 covers 12 residues. Germline V gene data show CDR1 as LGHDT and CDR2 as YNNKEL (reference sequence). V was trimmed by 1 base and J by 7 bases, leaving 4 bases between them. The CDR3 reads CASSQGSGELFF. As DNA, the CDR3 is TGTGCCAGCAGCCAAGGTAGCGGGGAGCTGTTTTTT.

The V call is TRBV29-1, the J call TRBJ1-3; tentatively, D is TRBD1 (5 bases). Germline CDR1 SQVTM, CDR2 ANQGSEA. The CDR3 length is 12 residues. Trimming removed 3 bases at V and 6 bases at J, with 9 bases between. The CDR3 nucleotides read TGCAGCGTTGACGTGGGGCTAAACACCATATATTTT. Translated, it gives CSVDVGLNTIYF.

This clone was counted between two and nine times. The chain links TRBV28 to TRBJ2-1; D may be TRBD1 (5 bases). CDR1 and CDR2 (germline): MDHEN, SYDVKM. The V gene lost 2 bases and the J gene lost 6 bases, with 5 bases spanning the gap. The CDR3 covers 12 residues. CDR3: CASSLQGNEQFF. The CDR3 DNA sequence: TGTGCCAGCAGTTTACAGGGCAATGAGCAGTTCTTC.

CDR3 protein: CASWTGMNTEAFF. The CDR3 DNA reads as TGTGCCTCCTGGACAGGGATGAACACTGAAGCTTTCTTT. The chain employs TRBV30 and TRBJ1-1; 8 positions agree with TRBD1. Germline-derived CDR1 and CDR2 are GTSNPN and SVGIG (reference sequence). V gave up 7 bases and J gave up 0 bases; unmatched junction bases: 4. This CDR3 contains 13 residues.

The gene calls are TRBV28 and TRBJ2-7; TRBD2 aligns across 15 bases. The CDR3 has 16 amino acids. CDR1 MDHEN and CDR2 SYDVKM come from the germline V gene. V lost 4 bases and J lost 3; bases outside the gene matches: 4. The CDR3 sequence: CASSSGTSGGRYEQYF. CDR3 DNA sequence: TGTGCCAGCAGTTCAGGGACTAGCGGGGGGCGCTACGAGCAGTACTTC.

This chain joins TRBV15 and TRBJ2-6, with no clear D. V dropped 5 bases and J dropped 0 bases, with 8 bases sitting between them. Germline loops: CDR1 LNHNV, CDR2 YYDKDF (reference sequence). The CDR3 length is 15 residues. The CDR3 loop reads CATSDSLSGANVLTF. Here the CDR3 DNA reads TGTGCCACCAGCGATAGCCTCTCTGGGGCCAACGTCCTGACTTTC.

The CDR3 spells CSVRGSGANVLTF. CDR3 DNA: TGCAGCGTTCGCGGATCTGGGGCCAACGTCCTGACTTTC. The chain links TRBV29-1 to TRBJ2-6; D uncertain. Per the germline V gene, CDR1 is SQVTM and CDR2 is ANQGSEA. Trimming removed 5 bases from V and 1 base from J, with 6 bases in between. The CDR3 extends over 13 amino acids.

CDR3 sequence reads: CASSPLAGETGELFF. The CDR3 coding sequence is TGCGCCAGCAGCCCGTTAGCGGGAGAAACCGGGGAGCTGTTTTTT. This chain links TRBV5-1 with TRBJ2-2; 9 bases fit TRBD2. Germline-derived CDR1 and CDR2 are SGHRS and YFSETQ. After removal of 4 bases from V and 5 bases from J, the junction contained 6 bases not matched to a gene. CDR3 size: 15 residues.

The J gene is TRBJ1-3, the V gene TRBV27; 7 bases map to TRBD1. The CDR3 runs to 16 residues. Trimming removed 2 bases from V and 1 base from J; junction bases left unmatched: 5. The germline V gene encodes CDR1 MNHEY and CDR2 SMNVEV (reference sequence). The CDR3 nucleotides are TGTGCCAGCAGTTTAAGGGACAGACCTTCTGGAAACACCATATATTTT. This translates into CASSLRDRPSGNTIYF.